The T cell receptor beta chain under discussion was sequenced for a study of blood T cell repertoires in COVID-19. Whole-study context: Material from acute and convalescent COVID-19 was sourced from the United States, Italy and Spain. T cells, B-cell-depleted T cells, or PBMCs provided the cDNA or gDNA that served as material.

The CDR3 extends over 16 amino acids. The germline CDR1 and CDR2 sequences are SGDLS and YYNGEE. Between the trimmed V and J ends, which lost 0 bases and 7 bases, there was a span of 19 bases. Profiled with immunoSEQ multiplex PCR; TCRdb holds only in-frame clones, not every one. The sample contains around 300,000 clones, approximately 81% of which appear only once. Participant-given clinical history determined each cohort assignment. Recovery meant two consecutive negative NP/OP PCR tests, professional clearance, or resolved symptoms. The rearrangement links TRBV9 to TRBJ1-2, with a weak D call TRBD1 (5 bases). The sequenced sample consisted of PBMCs or T cells enriched from blood (not recorded which). The receptor was derived from a woman between 45 and 60 years old who had recovered from COVID-19. CDR3 bases: TGTGCCAGCAGCGTAGCTCCGGGACTAAATATGGGTGGCTACACCTTC. Amino acids: CASSVAPGLNMGGYTF.